This TCR beta chain was captured in a study of T cells after yellow fever vaccination. TCRdb used MiXCR to reprocess the 5' RACE reads, holding one entry per CDR3 protein. The sample consists of a few hundred thousand distinct CDR3 sequences, less than 9.5% of them appearing once. This clonotype was seen more than once but under ten times. The CDR3 totals 15 residues. The trim removed 2 bases at V and 6 bases at J, leaving 5 bases unmatched. From germline, CDR1 is MGHRA and CDR2 YSYEKL. The specimen was PBMCs, collected about 41 days after the first yellow fever vaccination. The V and J genes are TRBV4-1 and TRBJ1-4; 8 positions agree with TRBD1. This TCR was recovered from a man between 18 and 29 years old who received the YFV17D yellow fever vaccine. CDR3 loop: CASSQTGGLYEKLFF. CDR3 coding DNA: TGCGCCAGCAGCCAAACAGGGGGATTGTATGAAAAACTGTTTTTT.